This TCR beta chain stems from a study of blood T cell repertoires in COVID-19. For the study at large: Both acute and convalescent COVID-19 samples were obtained from the United States, Italy and Spain. The cDNA or gDNA used as material had been derived from T cells, B-cell-depleted T cells, or PBMCs.

The CDR3 sequence is 11 residues long. Trimming cost V 5 bases and J 16 bases; bases outside gene matches: 6. CDR1 and CDR2 (germline): LNHDA, SQIVND (reference sequence). This clone occurred many times. Authors' data handling: Amplification with reference gene primers provided the estimates of nucleated cell counts. Profiled with immunoSEQ multiplex PCR; TCRdb holds only in-frame clones, not every one. V and J calls and clone size are copied from that table; D and trimming were computed from the DNA. This sample carries approximately 220,000 clones, 80% to 85% of them seen once, and the ten largest clones take over 2.5%.

The chain couples TRBV19 to TRBJ1-5; 9 nucleotides align to TRBD1. This clonotype was sampled from a woman aged 25-40 years who had recovered from COVID-19. The source material was peripheral blood. The CDR3 DNA is TGTGCCAGTAGTCTATGGGACAGGGATCATTTT. Translating it yields CASSLWDRDHF.